This is a list of T cell receptor beta chains from one sample in a study of blood T cell repertoires in COVID-19. Sequencing used immunoSEQ multiplex PCR; TCRdb keeps in-frame clones, though not all of them. This table holds 210,000 or so clones, approximately 90% found once. The sequenced sample was peripheral blood. These TCRs come from a man aged 30-40 years with COVID-19, enrolled during active disease. Each CDR3 is given with its conserved first and last residue. A D gene is named only where the DNA matches it firmly. A row's size may be missing; if present it is once, few, many or a size class.

CDR3aa	CDR3nt	v_gene	d_gene	j_gene	abundance
CATSDSWTPFFRETQYF	TGTGCCACCAGTGATTCCTGGACACCTTTCTTTAGGGAGACCCAGTACTTC	TRBV24-1	.	TRBJ2-5	.
CASSLVAGAITEAFF	TGTGCCAGCAGCTTAGTTGCGGGGGCGATTACTGAAGCTTTCTTT	TRBV7-2	.	TRBJ1-1	once
CASSSPGFPGNTIYF	TGTGCCAGCAGTTCCCCAGGGTTTCCGGGCAACACCATATATTTT	TRBV28	.	TRBJ1-3	.
CASSLGTGARSGYTF	TGTGCCAGCAGCCTGGGGACAGGGGCTCGGTCGGGCTACACCTTC	TRBV28	TRBD1	TRBJ1-2	.
CASTQGSYNSPLHF	TGTGCCAGCACTCAGGGCTCCTATAATTCACCCCTCCACTTT	TRBV3-1/TRBV3-2	.	TRBJ1-6	.
CSVGGQGAPYEQYF	TGCAGCGTGGGGGGACAGGGGGCCCCCTACGAGCAGTACTTC	TRBV29-1	TRBD1	TRBJ2-7	.
CASSPRQGYQPQHF	TGTGCCAGCAGCCCACGACAGGGGTATCAGCCCCAGCATTTT	TRBV7-2	TRBD1	TRBJ1-5	.
CASSYEAGLRGYTF	TGTGCCAGCAGTTACGAAGCAGGGCTGCGTGGCTACACCTTC	TRBV6-6	.	TRBJ1-2	.
CASSYSMSRTQHF	TGTGCCAGCAGTTACTCGATGTCTAGGACCCAGCATTTT	TRBV6-2/TRBV6-3	.	TRBJ1-5	.
CSVGTGVSEGYTF	TGCAGCGTTGGGACAGGGGTTTCGGAAGGCTACACCTTC	TRBV29-1	TRBD1	TRBJ1-2	once
CASSLLSSGGKLFF	TGTGCCAGCAGTTTACTGTCCTCAGGGGGAAAACTGTTTTTT	TRBV28	TRBD1	TRBJ1-4	.
CATSGTANSEAFF	TGTGCCACCTCCGGGACAGCGAACTCTGAAGCTTTCTTT	TRBV24-1	TRBD1	TRBJ1-1	once
CASRRGEVYEQYF	TGTGCCAGCCGACGTGGGGAGGTATACGAGCAGTACTTC	TRBV6-5	.	TRBJ2-7	.
CASSLESDRGVEAFF	TGTGCCAGCAGTCTCGAATCGGACAGGGGAGTTGAAGCTTTCTTT	TRBV27	TRBD1	TRBJ1-1	.
CASSVYLNTEAFF	TGTGCCAGCAGTGTGTACTTGAACACTGAAGCTTTCTTT	TRBV6-4	.	TRBJ1-1	.
CASSQGTAGYQPQHF	TGTGCCAGCAGCCAAGGGACGGCGGGATATCAGCCCCAGCATTTT	TRBV5-5	.	TRBJ1-5	.
CASSSGTASNEKLFF	TGTGCCAGCAGCTCTGGGACAGCCTCCAATGAAAAACTGTTTTTT	TRBV5-8	TRBD1	TRBJ1-4	.
CASSLLGGSSGNTIYF	TGTGCCAGCAGCTTATTGGGGGGAAGCTCTGGAAACACCATATATTTT	TRBV7-9	.	TRBJ1-3	.
CASSSLPGVTNTEAFF	TGTGCCAGCAGCTCATTACCGGGAGTAACGAACACTGAAGCTTTCTTT	TRBV6-6	.	TRBJ1-1	.
CASSLGTSGVYTDTQYF	TGCGCCAGCAGCCTCGGGACTAGCGGGGTCTACACAGATACGCAGTATTTT	TRBV5-1	TRBD2	TRBJ2-3	.
CATSDGQGYNEQFF	TGTGCCACCAGTGATGGACAGGGGTACAATGAGCAGTTCTTC	TRBV24-1	TRBD1	TRBJ2-1	.
CASSGGQFSTDTQYF	TGCGCCAGCAGCGGCGGACAGTTTAGCACAGATACGCAGTATTTT	TRBV5-1	.	TRBJ2-3	.
CASSKTGWREQFF	TGTGCCAGCAGTAAGACAGGGTGGCGGGAGCAGTTCTTC	TRBV5-8	TRBD1	TRBJ2-1	.
CASRNLAGGSYEQYF	TGTGCCAGTAGGAACCTAGCGGGGGGATCCTACGAGCAGTACTTC	TRBV19	TRBD2	TRBJ2-7	.
CSVEDARQGARTDTQYF	TGCAGCGTTGAAGACGCAAGACAGGGCGCCCGCACAGATACGCAGTATTTT	TRBV29-1	TRBD1	TRBJ2-3	.
CATSSPLLGEADTQYF	TGTGCCACCAGTTCCCCCCTTCTCGGAGAGGCAGATACGCAGTATTTT	TRBV24-1	.	TRBJ2-3	.
CASGLGNGQGETQYF	TGTGCTAGTGGTTTGGGCAACGGACAGGGAGAGACCCAGTACTTC	TRBV12-5	TRBD1	TRBJ2-5	.
CASSPRDRGTEAFF	TGTGCCAGCAGCCCAAGGGACAGGGGCACTGAAGCTTTCTTT	TRBV7-2	TRBD1	TRBJ1-1	.
CSVAGRLNTEAFF	TGCAGCGTAGCAGGGAGGTTAAACACTGAAGCTTTCTTT	TRBV29-1	.	TRBJ1-1	.
CASRAIRDRNTDTQYF	TGTGCCAGCAGAGCGATCCGGGACAGGAACACAGATACGCAGTATTTT	TRBV2	TRBD1	TRBJ2-3	.
CASRRGLATGELFF	TGTGCCAGCAGGCGGGGCCTTGCCACCGGGGAGCTGTTTTTT	TRBV6-6	.	TRBJ2-2	once
CASSIGLALLDEQFF	TGTGCCAGTAGTATCGGCCTAGCATTACTCGATGAGCAGTTCTTC	TRBV19	.	TRBJ2-1	.
CASSSLFGGAPRVLF	TGTGCCAGCAGCTCCCTCTTCGGAGGGGCCCCCCGGGTGCTATTT	TRBV11-2	.	TRBJ2-3	.
CASSQAFAANYGYTF	TGCGCCAGCAGCCAAGCGTTTGCAGCTAACTATGGCTACACCTTC	TRBV4-3	.	TRBJ1-2	.
CASSQGGKAGARGTQYF	TGTGCCAGCAGCCAAGGAGGAAAAGCGGGAGCGAGGGGGACCCAGTACTTC	TRBV3-1/TRBV3-2	TRBD2	TRBJ2-5	.
CASSQDTRLAGDIRPYNEQFF	TGTGCCAGCAGCCAAGATACGAGGCTAGCGGGAGATATTAGACCCTACAATGAGCAGTTCTTC	TRBV3-1/TRBV3-2	TRBD2	TRBJ2-1	.
CATSRVSGGTGANVLTF	TGTGCCACCAGCAGAGTCTCGGGCGGGACTGGGGCCAACGTCCTGACTTTC	TRBV15	.	TRBJ2-6	.
CASSLGLQNTEAFF	TGTGCCAGTAGTCTAGGACTGCAGAACACTGAAGCTTTCTTT	TRBV19	.	TRBJ1-1	.